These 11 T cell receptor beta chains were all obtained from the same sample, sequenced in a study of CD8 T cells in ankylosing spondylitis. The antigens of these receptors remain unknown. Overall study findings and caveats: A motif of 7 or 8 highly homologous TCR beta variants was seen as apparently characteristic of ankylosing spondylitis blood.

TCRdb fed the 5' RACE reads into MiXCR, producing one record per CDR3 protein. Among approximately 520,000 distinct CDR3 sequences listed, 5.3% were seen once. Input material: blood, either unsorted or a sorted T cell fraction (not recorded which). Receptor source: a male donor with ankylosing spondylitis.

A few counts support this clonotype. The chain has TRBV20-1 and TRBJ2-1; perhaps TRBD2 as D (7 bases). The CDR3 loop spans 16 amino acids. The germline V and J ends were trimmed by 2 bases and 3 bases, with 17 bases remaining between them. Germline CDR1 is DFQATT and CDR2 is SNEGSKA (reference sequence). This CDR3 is CSARTGGGANYNEQFF. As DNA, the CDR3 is TGCAGTGCTAGAACGGGTGGGGGGGCGAACTACAATGAGCAGTTCTTC.

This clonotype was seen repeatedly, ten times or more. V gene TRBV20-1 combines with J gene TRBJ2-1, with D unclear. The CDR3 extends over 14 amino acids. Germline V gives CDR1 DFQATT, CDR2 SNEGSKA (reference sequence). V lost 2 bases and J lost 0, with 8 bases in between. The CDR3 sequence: CSARRPSSYNEQFF. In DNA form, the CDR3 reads TGCAGTGCTAGACGTCCGAGCTCCTACAATGAGCAGTTCTTC.

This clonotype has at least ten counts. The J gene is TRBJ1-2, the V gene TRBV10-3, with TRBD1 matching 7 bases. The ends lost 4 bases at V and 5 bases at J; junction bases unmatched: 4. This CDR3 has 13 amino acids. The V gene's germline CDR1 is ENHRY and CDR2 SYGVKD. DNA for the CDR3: TGTGCCATCAGTGGGGACAGCGATTATGGCTACACCTTC. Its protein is CAISGDSDYGYTF.

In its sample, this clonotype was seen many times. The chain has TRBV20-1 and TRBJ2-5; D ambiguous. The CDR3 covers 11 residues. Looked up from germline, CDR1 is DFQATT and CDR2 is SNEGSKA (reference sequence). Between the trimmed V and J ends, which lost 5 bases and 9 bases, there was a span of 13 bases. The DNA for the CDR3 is TGCAGTGCTGCAGGACGAGGATCCCAGTACTTC. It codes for CSAAGRGSQYF.

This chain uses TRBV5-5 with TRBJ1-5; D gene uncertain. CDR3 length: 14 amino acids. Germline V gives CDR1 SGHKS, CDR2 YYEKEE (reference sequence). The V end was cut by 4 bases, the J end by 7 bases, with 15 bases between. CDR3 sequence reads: CASSPGLVSQPQHF. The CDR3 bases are TGTGCCAGCAGCCCCGGGCTTGTCAGCCAGCCCCAGCATTTT. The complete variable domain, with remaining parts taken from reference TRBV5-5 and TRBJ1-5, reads DAGVTQSPTHLIKTRGQQVTLRCSPISGHKSVSWYQQVLGQGPQFIFQYYEKEERGRGNFPDRFSARQFPNYSSELNVNALLLGDSALYLCASSPGLVSQPQHFGDGTRLSIL.

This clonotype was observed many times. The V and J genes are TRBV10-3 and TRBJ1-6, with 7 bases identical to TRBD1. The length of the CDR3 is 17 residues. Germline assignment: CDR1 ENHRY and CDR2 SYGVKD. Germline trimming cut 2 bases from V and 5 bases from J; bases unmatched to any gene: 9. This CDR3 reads CAISEGLQGGNNSPLHF. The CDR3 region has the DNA TGTGCCATCAGTGAGGGACTTCAGGGGGGGAATAATTCACCCCTCCACTTT.

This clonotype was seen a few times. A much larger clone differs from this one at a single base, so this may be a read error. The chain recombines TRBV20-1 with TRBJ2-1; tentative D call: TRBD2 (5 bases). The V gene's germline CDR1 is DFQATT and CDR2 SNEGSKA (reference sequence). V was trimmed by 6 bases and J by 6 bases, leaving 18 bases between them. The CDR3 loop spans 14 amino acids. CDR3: CSAPVAGPSNEQFF. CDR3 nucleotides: TGCAGTGCCCCCGTGGCGGGCCCATCCAATGAGCAGTTCTTC.

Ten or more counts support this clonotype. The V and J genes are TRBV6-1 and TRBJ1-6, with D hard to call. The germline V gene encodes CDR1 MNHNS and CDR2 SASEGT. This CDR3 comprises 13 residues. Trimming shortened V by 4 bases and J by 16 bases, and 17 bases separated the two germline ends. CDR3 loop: CASSGTYYGELHF. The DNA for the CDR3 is TGTGCCAGCAGTGGGACCTATTATGGGGAACTCCACTTT.

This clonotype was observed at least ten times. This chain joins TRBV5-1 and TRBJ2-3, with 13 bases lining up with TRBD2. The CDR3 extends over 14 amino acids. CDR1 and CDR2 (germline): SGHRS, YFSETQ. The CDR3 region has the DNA TGCGCTAACACTAGCGGGAGGGGCCCAGATACGCAGTATTTT. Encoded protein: CANTSGRGPDTQYF.

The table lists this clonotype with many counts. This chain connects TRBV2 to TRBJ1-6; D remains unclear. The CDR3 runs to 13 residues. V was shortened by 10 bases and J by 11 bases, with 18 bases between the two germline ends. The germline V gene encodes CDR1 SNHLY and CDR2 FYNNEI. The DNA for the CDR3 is TGTGCCACCAGATTGGGTGGGCCCCCACCCCTCCACTTT. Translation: CATRLGGPPPLHF.

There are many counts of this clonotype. As DNA, the CDR3 is TGTGCCAGCAGCTTGTTTTCCAGGACCACCGGGGAGCTGTTTTTT. This sequence encodes CASSLFSRTTGELFF. V and J are TRBV5-5 and TRBJ2-2; D call uncertain. Germline values: CDR1 SGHKS, CDR2 YYEKEE (reference sequence). V shed 1 base and J shed 4 bases, with 11 bases lying between them. The CDR3 is 15 residues long.